Shown below are 2 T cell receptor beta chains from a single sample sequenced in a study of metastatic and nonmetastatic thyroid tumors. TCRdb re-analyzed the PCR reads using MiXCR. The sample carries 20,000 to 25,000 clones, about 14% recorded once. Thyroid surgery was preceded by no treatment in any patient. The sequenced material came from tumor tissue. Every receptor here comes from a female donor with papillary thyroid cancer or a benign thyroid nodule (not recorded which). Some clones in this sample may be carry-over from other donors' samples.

This clone was recorded many times. Given a much more abundant clone one base away, this may be a read error. This chain joins TRBV10-3 and TRBJ2-2, with 11 bases identical to TRBD1. Unmatched junction bases numbered 7, after V lost 10 bases and J lost 6 bases. This CDR3 spans 14 amino acids. Germline assignment: CDR1 ENHRY and CDR2 SYGVKD. CDR3 DNA sequence: TGTGCCACCCGGGGGACAGGGGGACCCGGGGAGCTGTTTTTT. Residues: CATRGTGGPGELFF.

A note on this clone: Germline and junction disagree at one end, which may indicate a read error. V gene TRBV7-3 combines with J gene TRBJ2-3, with a tentative D call TRBD2 (6 bases). Germline CDR1 is SGHTA and CDR2 is FQGTGA. The CDR3 contains 16 residues. DNA of the CDR3: TGTGCCAGCAGCCCGAGGAGGGCGGGGTCAGGAGATACGAAGTATTTT. It translates to CASSPRRAGSGDTKYF.